This is a list of T cell receptor beta chains from one sample in a study of blood T cell repertoires in COVID-19. The repertoire was sequenced with immunoSEQ multiplex PCR; TCRdb's copy has only in-frame clones and lacks some. The sample shows about 87,000 clones, about 82% of them seen only once. Specimen: peripheral blood. The receptors stem from a human donor in a cohort sampled during active COVID-19. Both conserved end residues are part of each CDR3. D genes are given only for firm matches. Size tells how often a clone was seen (once, few, many) or the class of an expanded clone, and some rows leave it out.

v_gene	d_gene	abundance	j_gene	CDR3nt	CDR3aa
TRBV24-1	TRBD2	.	TRBJ2-5	TGTGCCACCAGTAAAGCGGGAGGCTCGGGGGGAGAGACCCAGTACTTC	CATSKAGGSGGETQYF
TRBV7-6	TRBD1	.	TRBJ2-7	TGTGCCAGCAGCTTAATGGTACAGGGGGGCTACGAGCAGTACTTC	CASSLMVQGGYEQYF
TRBV10-3	.	.	TRBJ2-5	TGTGCCATCAAGGGGGACGAGACCCAGTACTTC	CAIKGDETQYF
TRBV10-3	.	.	TRBJ2-1	TGTGCCATCAGTGAGGGGGGCCTAAGGGGGAATGAGCAGTTCTTC	CAISEGGLRGNEQFF
TRBV29-1	TRBD1	.	TRBJ2-3	TGCAGCGTTGAGGACGGGACAGGGAGGACCGGTACGCAGTATTTT	CSVEDGTGRTGTQYF
TRBV28	.	.	TRBJ2-3	TGTGCCAGCAGTTTGCCTAGCGCCCTCACAGATACGCAGTATTTT	CASSLPSALTDTQYF
TRBV9	TRBD2	.	TRBJ2-1	TGTGCCACCGGGCGGGGGGGGACCTACAATGAGCAGTTCTTC	CATGRGGTYNEQFF
TRBV27	TRBD2	.	TRBJ2-1	TGTGCCAGCAGTCCCAGGACTAGCGGGAACTACAATGAGCAGTTCTTC	CASSPRTSGNYNEQFF
TRBV5-1	.	.	TRBJ1-2	TGCGCCAGCAGCTTACCGGGGGGCAACTATGGCTACACCTTC	CASSLPGGNYGYTF
TRBV3-1/TRBV3-2	.	once	TRBJ2-3	TGCGCCAGCAGCCCTGAGAGAGATACGCAGTATTTT	CASSPERDTQYF
TRBV19	.	.	TRBJ2-7	TGTGCCAGTCCAGCTGCCAGGGTCAAGGCTTACGAGCAGTACTTC	CASPAARVKAYEQYF
TRBV4-1	.	few	TRBJ1-1	TGCGCCAGCAACCCCGAGGGTCTTCCGAACACTGAAGCTTTCTTT	CASNPEGLPNTEAFF
TRBV6-4	.	.	TRBJ2-7	TGTGCCAGCAGCCCTACAGGGCAGTACTTC	CASSPTGQYF
TRBV27	.	.	TRBJ1-4	TGTGCCAGCAGTTTCTATCCGATGGCTAATGAAAAACTGTTTTTT	CASSFYPMANEKLFF
TRBV2	TRBD1	few	TRBJ1-6	TGTGCCAGCAGGCCAACGACAGGGGCCGAAAATTCACCCCTCCACTTT	CASRPTTGAENSPLHF
TRBV7-3	.	.	TRBJ2-1	TGTGCCAGCAGCTTAACAGGGGGTTCTTACAATGAGCAGTTCTTC	CASSLTGGSYNEQFF
TRBV7-8	.	.	TRBJ2-7	TGTGCCAGCAGCTTAGCGGTTTGGGGGGACGAGCAGTACTTC	CASSLAVWGDEQYF
TRBV19	.	once	TRBJ2-5	TGTGCCAGTAGTAGTGTTGGGGGCTGGAGTGAGACCCAGTACTTC	CASSSVGGWSETQYF
TRBV25-1	.	.	TRBJ1-2	TGTGCCATCTCCACCTTCACAGGGCCCGGCTACACCTTC	CAISTFTGPGYTF
TRBV27	.	few	TRBJ1-6	TGTGCCAGCAGTTTAGTCCTATCGACAGGCGTTTTTGTGACCCTCCACTTT	CASSLVLSTGVFVTLHF
TRBV18	.	.	TRBJ1-2	TGTGCCAGCTCACCATATAGCGGGGGTTATGGCTACACCTTC	CASSPYSGGYGYTF
TRBV5-4	.	.	TRBJ2-3	TGTGCCAGCAGCTTGCAGGGGACAGATACGCAGTATTTT	CASSLQGTDTQYF
TRBV5-1	TRBD2	many	TRBJ2-7	TGCGCCAGCGGGACTAGCGGGACCTACGAGCAGTACTTC	CASGTSGTYEQYF
TRBV27	TRBD2	.	TRBJ2-1	TGTGCCAGCAGTTTAACAGGGCCTAGCGGGAGAAACAATGAGCAGTTCTTC	CASSLTGPSGRNNEQFF
TRBV19	.	.	TRBJ1-1	TGTGCCAGTAGTATAGGTAAAAGCTCCGAAGCTTTCTTT	CASSIGKSSEAFF
TRBV6-5	TRBD1	.	TRBJ2-5	TGTGCCAGCAGGGAGGGACAGGGGGCAGAGACCCAGTACTTC	CASREGQGAETQYF
TRBV19	.	once	TRBJ1-1	TGTGCCAGTACCCCTGTAGTCGATCGCACTGAAGCTTTCTTT	CASTPVVDRTEAFF
TRBV9	.	.	TRBJ2-3	TGTGCCAGCAGCGTAGGGGGGGTCAGCACAGATACGCAGTATTTT	CASSVGGVSTDTQYF
TRBV19	.	.	TRBJ2-5	TGTGCCAGTAGTATAGGGTTCGGCGGAAGGGAGACCCAGTACTTC	CASSIGFGGRETQYF
TRBV11-2	TRBD2	.	TRBJ2-5	TGTGCCAGCAGGAGGGGACTAGCGGGGGGCGTCAGAGGCCAAGAGACCCAGTACTTC	CASRRGLAGGVRGQETQYF
TRBV19	.	.	TRBJ2-7	TGTGCCAGTAGTATATCCGTCGGAGTTGTCGAGCAGTACTTC	CASSISVGVVEQYF
TRBV7-2	TRBD1	once	TRBJ1-1	TGTGCCAGCCGAACCTCGGGGACAGACACTGAAGCTTTCTTT	CASRTSGTDTEAFF
TRBV5-1	TRBD2	.	TRBJ2-5	TGCGCCAGCAGAAACCTAGCGGGGGGGGCCGAGGAGACCCAGTACTTC	CASRNLAGGAEETQYF
TRBV7-2	TRBD1	.	TRBJ1-5	TGTGCCAGCAGCGGACAGGGGGCAAATCAGCCCCAGCATTTT	CASSGQGANQPQHF